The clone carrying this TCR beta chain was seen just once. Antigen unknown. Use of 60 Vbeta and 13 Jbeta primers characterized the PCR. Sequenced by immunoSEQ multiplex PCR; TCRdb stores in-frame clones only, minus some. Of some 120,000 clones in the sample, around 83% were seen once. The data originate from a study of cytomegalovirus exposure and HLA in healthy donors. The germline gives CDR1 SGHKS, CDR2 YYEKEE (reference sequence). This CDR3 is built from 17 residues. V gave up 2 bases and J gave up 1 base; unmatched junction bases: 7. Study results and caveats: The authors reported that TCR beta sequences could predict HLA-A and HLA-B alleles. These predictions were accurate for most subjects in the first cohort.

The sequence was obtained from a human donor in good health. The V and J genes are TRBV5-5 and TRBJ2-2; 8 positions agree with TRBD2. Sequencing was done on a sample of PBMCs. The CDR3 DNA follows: TGTGCCAGCAGCTTACGGGGGGCGGGGGGGAACACCGGGGAGCTGTTTTTT. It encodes CASSLRGAGGNTGELFF.